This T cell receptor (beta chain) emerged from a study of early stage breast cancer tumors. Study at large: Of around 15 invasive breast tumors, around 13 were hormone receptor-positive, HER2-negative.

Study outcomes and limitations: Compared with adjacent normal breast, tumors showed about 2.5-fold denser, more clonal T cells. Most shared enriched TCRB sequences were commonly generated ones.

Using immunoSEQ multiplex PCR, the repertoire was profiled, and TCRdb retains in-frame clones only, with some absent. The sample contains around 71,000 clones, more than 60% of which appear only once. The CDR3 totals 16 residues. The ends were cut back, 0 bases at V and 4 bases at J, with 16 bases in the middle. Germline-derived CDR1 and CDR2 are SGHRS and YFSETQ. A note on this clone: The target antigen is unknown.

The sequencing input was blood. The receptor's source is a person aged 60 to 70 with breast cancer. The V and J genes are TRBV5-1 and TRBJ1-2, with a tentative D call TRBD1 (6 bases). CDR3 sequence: CASSLGTDSQVYGYTF. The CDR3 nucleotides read TGCGCCAGCAGCTTGGGGACAGATTCACAGGTCTATGGCTACACCTTC. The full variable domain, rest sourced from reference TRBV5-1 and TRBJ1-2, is KAGVTQTPRYLIKTRGQQVTLSCSPISGHRSVSWYQQTPGQGLQFLFEYFSETQRNKGNFPGRFSGRQFSNSRSEMNVSTLELGDSALYLCASSLGTDSQVYGYTFGSGTRLTVV.